This T cell receptor (beta chain) was documented in a study of Ad26.COV2.S vaccination and SARS-CoV-2 variants. The study's findings and limits: Vaccine and placebo recipients had comparable breadth of non-spike TCRs.

Germline V gene sequence: CDR1 MNHEY, CDR2 SVGAGI. This CDR3 has 15 amino acids. The V and J ends lost 2 bases and 5 bases, in that order; junction bases with no gene match: 9. As concerns this clone: Its matching antigen is unknown.

The method was immunoSEQ multiplex PCR; TCRdb's version includes in-frame clones alone and lacks a portion of them. The repertoire holds 350,000 to 600,000 clones, with roughly nine tenths as singletons. Treatment meaning: 15 to 20 received Ad26.COV2.S at low or high dose, single or two shots; about 5 received placebo; per-sample allocation not given. Collection of samples fell on day 63 after the first vaccine or placebo injection. This receptor was identified in a person between 18 and 60 years old who received the Ad26.COV2.S COVID-19 vaccine or a placebo. This sequence joins TRBV6-5 and TRBJ2-7; TRBD2 matches 7 bases. The sequences come from peripheral blood, collected in a trial of Ad26.COV2.S vaccine versus placebo. CDR3 region: CASSYGSAGDHEQYF. In nucleotides, the CDR3 is TGTGCCAGCAGTTACGGCTCGGCGGGGGACCACGAGCAGTACTTC.